This TCR beta chain was profiled in a study of T cells in localized non-small cell lung cancer. The CDR3 is made up of 14 amino acids. J gave up 6 bases and V 5 bases, and 6 bases lay outside the gene matches. Germline V gene sequence: CDR1 SGDLS, CDR2 YYNGEE. Judged by abundance, this clone is medium-sized. Some clones are missing from TCRdb's copy, which holds only in-frame ones; the method was immunoSEQ multiplex PCR. Counted here are roughly 4,200 clones, roughly 27% occurring once; the ten biggest clones make up roughly 8.7%. This specimen was lung tumor tissue, taken before any cancer treatment. The V call is TRBV9, the J call TRBJ1-5, with TRBD1 matching 9 bases. The sequence was obtained from a male donor aged 60 or over with stage I lung adenocarcinoma. The CDR3, as DNA: TGTGCCAGCAGTGTCGACAGGGGGTTTCAGCCCCAGCATTTT. Residues: CASSVDRGFQPQHF.